These 13 T cell receptor beta chains originate from one sample sequenced in a study of T cell responses to AZD1222 COVID-19 vaccine. TCRdb's table, derived via immunoSEQ multiplex PCR, lists solely in-frame clones and lacks some. The table records approximately 160,000 clones, less than 95% of them present only once. The sample was peripheral blood, taken on day 0 of AZD1222 vaccination. The receptors were gathered from an adult in good health.

V gene TRBV7-8 combines with J gene TRBJ2-3; D unresolved. Trimming removed 5 bases at V and 7 bases at J, with 7 bases between. Germline assignment: CDR1 SGHVS and CDR2 FQNEAQ. The CDR3 is made up of 11 amino acids. The CDR3 coding sequence is TGTGCCAGCAGCCCCGGATATACGCAGTATTTT. Protein: CASSPGYTQYF.

The chain joins TRBV5-1 to TRBJ2-7; either TRBD1 or TRBD2 may supply D (6 bases each). The germline V and J ends were trimmed by 1 base and 6 bases, with 14 bases remaining between them. Germline V gene data show CDR1 as SGHRS and CDR2 as YFSETQ. This CDR3 is 14 amino acids long. CDR3: CASSLTGGGGEQYF. The CDR3 coding sequence is TGCGCCAGCAGCTTGACCGGGGGCGGAGGCGAGCAGTACTTC.

The V and J genes are TRBV4-1 and TRBJ2-3, with 8 bases matching TRBD2. Germline V lookup: CDR1 MGHRA, CDR2 YSYEKL. Trimming took 4 bases from V and 2 from J; bases not matched to a gene: 8. This CDR3 region has 16 residues. The CDR3 spells CASSPSGGAVTDTQYF. CDR3 sequence (DNA): TGCGCCAGCAGCCCCTCGGGAGGGGCGGTCACAGATACGCAGTATTTT.

V and J are TRBV11-3 and TRBJ2-3; no clear D. The CDR3 extends over 13 amino acids. V shed 4 bases and J shed 4 bases, with 9 bases lying between them. CDR1 is SGHNT and CDR2 is YENEEA in the germline V gene. CDR3 sequence (DNA): TGTGCCAGCAGCTCGCGTAATCCAGATACGCAGTATTTT. It yields the protein CASSSRNPDTQYF.

V gene TRBV2 combines with J gene TRBJ2-1; D unclear. The V and J ends lost 7 bases and 7 bases respectively, with 14 bases between them. Looked up from germline, CDR1 is SNHLY and CDR2 is FYNNEI. This CDR3 region has 13 residues. As DNA, the CDR3 is TGTGCCAGCAAGAAATCCCGGGCAAATGAGCAGTTCTTC. Translation gives CASKKSRANEQFF.

V is TRBV6-4 and J is TRBJ1-2; 8 bases agree with TRBD1. V lost 6 bases to trimming and J lost 4 bases; unmatched junction nucleotides: 7. CDR1 and CDR2 (germline): MRHNA, SNTAGT. This CDR3 spans 14 amino acids. The CDR3 is CASRERTGSYGYTF. As DNA, the CDR3 is TGTGCCAGCAGAGAACGGACAGGGAGCTATGGCTACACCTTC.

The rearrangement joins TRBV6-1 to TRBJ1-5; D perhaps matches TRBD1 (5 bases). With 3 bases removed from V and 2 bases from J, the gap between germline ends came to 11 bases. Germline V lookup: CDR1 MNHNS, CDR2 SASEGT. The CDR3 consists of 15 residues. The CDR3 protein is CASSDGGVGNQPQHF. DNA for the CDR3: TGTGCCAGCAGTGATGGGGGGGTAGGCAATCAGCCCCAGCATTTT.

The CDR3, as DNA: TGTGCCAGCAGTGTCAACTTGCAAGAGACCCAGTACTTC. It encodes CASSVNLQETQYF. This rearrangement joins TRBV2 to TRBJ2-5; D not certain. CDR1 SNHLY and CDR2 FYNNEI come from the germline V gene. The CDR3 has 13 amino acids. The germline V and J ends were trimmed by 4 bases and 2 bases, with 8 bases remaining between them.

This clone was seen only once. The chain uses TRBV5-5 and TRBJ2-5; D might be TRBD1 or TRBD2, each matching 5 bases. Germline assignment: CDR1 SGHKS and CDR2 YYEKEE (reference sequence). This CDR3 region has 14 residues. Trimming cost V 3 bases and J 2 bases, with 11 bases left between them. The CDR3 nucleotides read TGTGCCAGCAGCTCCCGTTGGGGGCAAGAGACCCAGTACTTC. This encodes CASSSRWGQETQYF.

This chain links TRBV28 with TRBJ1-2; possible D gene TRBD1, 6 bases. Germline V gives CDR1 MDHEN, CDR2 SYDVKM. Deletions cut 7 bases from V and 4 bases from J, with 16 bases between. The CDR3 is 14 residues long. CDR3 sequence reads: CASTTKGGGYGYTF. The CDR3 DNA is TGTGCCAGCACCACAAAGGGGGGTGGCTATGGCTACACCTTC.

This clone has only one observation. The rearrangement links TRBV29-1 to TRBJ2-1; D call uncertain. Trimming took off 5 bases at V and 5 bases at J, with 13 bases between the two ends. CDR1 is SQVTM, CDR2 ANQGSEA, per germline. The CDR3 runs 13 residues. The CDR3 DNA reads TGCAGCGTTCCTTCGGACCTTGACAATGAGCAGTTCTTC. Encoded protein: CSVPSDLDNEQFF.

The chain has TRBV6-5 and TRBJ1-1; D remains unclear. The CDR3 is made up of 14 amino acids. CDR1 and CDR2 (germline): MNHEY, SVGAGI. V lost 0 bases, J lost 1 base, and 6 bases lay in between. The CDR3 sequence: CASSYSAGNTEAFF. For the CDR3, the DNA is TGTGCCAGCAGTTACTCGGCAGGGAACACTGAAGCTTTCTTT.

This chain uses TRBV12-3 or TRBV12-4 with TRBJ1-5; D call uncertain. The CDR3 length is 11 residues. The germline V and J ends were trimmed by 6 bases and 4 bases, with 4 bases remaining between them. The DNA for the CDR3 is TGTGCCAGCAGGCTGAATCAGCCCCAGCATTTT. As protein: CASRLNQPQHF.